The next 23 T cell receptor beta chains were all read from a single sample in a study of T cell responses to AZD1222 COVID-19 vaccine. Data came from immunoSEQ multiplex PCR; TCRdb stores just in-frame clones and leaves some out. This table has approximately 180,000 clones, almost 90% appearing once. The specimen comprised peripheral blood, sampled on day 0 of AZD1222 vaccination. Source of these receptors: an adult in good health.

The chain recombines TRBV28 with TRBJ1-1; 12 bases match TRBD1. The CDR3 spans 15 residues. CDR1 is MDHEN, CDR2 SYDVKM, per germline. Losses at the gene ends were 2 bases for V and 5 bases for J; bases not matched to a gene: 3. The CDR3 reads CASSLGDRGRTEAFF. The DNA for the CDR3 is TGTGCCAGCAGTTTAGGGGACAGGGGGCGGACTGAAGCTTTCTTT.

The genes are TRBV5-6 and TRBJ2-3; the match to TRBD1 covers 8 bases. The germline V gene has CDR1 SGHDT and CDR2 YYEEEE. V lost 7 bases, J lost 2 bases, and 3 bases stayed unmatched. This CDR3 contains 13 residues. CDR3 in DNA: TGTGCCAGCCGGGACAGGAACACAGATACGCAGTATTTT. Translated: CASRDRNTDTQYF. The entire variable domain, with the rest obtained from reference TRBV5-6 and TRBJ2-3, is as follows: DAGVTQSPTHLIKTRGQQVTLRCSPKSGHDTVSWYQQALGQGPQFIFQYYEEEERQRGNFPDRFSGHQFPNYSSELNVNALLLGDSALYLCASRDRNTDTQYFGPGTRLTVL.

This rearrangement joins TRBV6-5 to TRBJ1-2; 9 bases fit TRBD1. Germline V gene lookup returns CDR1 MNHEY and CDR2 SVGAGI. The CDR3 extends over 14 amino acids. Unmatched junction bases numbered 9, after V lost 6 bases and J lost 7 bases. This CDR3 reads CASRKTGGAFGYTF. The CDR3, as DNA: TGTGCCAGCAGGAAAACAGGGGGCGCGTTTGGCTACACCTTC.

The rearrangement uses TRBV7-2 and TRBJ2-5, with D possibly TRBD2 on 7 matching bases. This CDR3 has 15 residues. V lost 3 bases and J lost 4, with 15 bases in between. Germline-derived CDR1 and CDR2 are SGHTA and FQGNSA. This CDR3 reads CASSFREGVPETQYF. CDR3 sequence (DNA): TGTGCCAGCAGCTTTAGGGAGGGGGTGCCAGAGACCCAGTACTTC.

The chain has TRBV4-2 and TRBJ2-2; D unclear. CDR3 size: 12 residues. The germline V and J ends were trimmed by 2 bases and 5 bases, with 3 bases remaining between them. Germline CDR1 LGHNA, CDR2 YNFKEQ. The CDR3 DNA sequence: TGTGCCAGCAGCCAACCGACCGGGGAGCTGTTTTTT. Its protein is CASSQPTGELFF.

V usage is TRBV5-1 and J usage is TRBJ1-3, with 10 bases matching TRBD1. The CDR3 is 16 residues long. Germline values: CDR1 SGHRS, CDR2 YFSETQ. V was clipped by 2 bases and J by 4 bases; unmatched bases: 6. The CDR3 reads CASSLTPGQGGNTIYF. In DNA, the CDR3 is TGCGCCAGCAGCTTAACTCCGGGACAGGGGGGAAACACCATATATTTT.

This clone was found once. Other DNA sequences from this sample encode an identical CDR3 as well. This chain uses TRBV5-6 with TRBJ1-1, with 11 bases lining up with TRBD1. J was trimmed by 7 bases and V by 0 bases; bases with no gene match: 2. This CDR3 has 14 amino acids. CDR1 is SGHDT and CDR2 is YYEEEE in the germline V gene. CDR3 residues: CASSLAGTGGEAFF. The CDR3 region has the DNA TGTGCCAGCAGCTTGGCCGGGACAGGGGGTGAAGCTTTCTTT.

The chain couples TRBV12-1 to TRBJ2-7; TRBD1, the table's D call, lacks a check against the DNA. TRBV12-1 is labeled a pseudogene. This CDR3 is built from 16 residues. CDR3 protein: CASSPNLGPSSYEQYF. The CDR3 DNA reads TGTGCCAGCAGCCCTAACTTGGGGCCAAGCTCCTACGAGCAGTACTTC.

V and J are TRBV27 and TRBJ2-3; D remains ambiguous. Trimming cost V 5 bases and J 1 base, with 13 bases left between them. CDR1 is MNHEY, CDR2 SMNVEV, per germline (reference sequence). The CDR3 has 15 residues. As DNA, the CDR3 is TGTGCCAGCAGTCACCGGAGTATACGCACAGATACGCAGTATTTT. This codes for CASSHRSIRTDTQYF.

The chain links TRBV7-6 to TRBJ1-6, with 7 bases lining up with TRBD1. V lost 7 bases, J lost 5 bases, and 8 bases stayed unmatched. Germline values: CDR1 SGHVS, CDR2 FNYEAQ. The CDR3 has 15 amino acids. Here the CDR3 reads CASTATGRDNSPLHF. The CDR3 nucleotides read TGTGCCAGCACCGCGACAGGGAGGGATAATTCACCCCTCCACTTT.

This chain links TRBV6-5 with TRBJ2-3, with D possibly matching TRBD1 (6 bases). Germline CDR1 is MNHEY and CDR2 is SVGAGI. Trimming shortened V by 6 bases and J by 6 bases, and 19 bases separated the two germline ends. There are 15 residues in the CDR3. Here the CDR3 reads CASSPMTGFLDTQYF. The CDR3 DNA reads as TGTGCCAGCAGCCCAATGACAGGTTTCCTCGATACGCAGTATTTT.

This chain uses TRBV28 with TRBJ1-5; D unresolved. The CDR3 is made up of 13 amino acids. The V gene's germline CDR1 is MDHEN and CDR2 SYDVKM. V shed 8 bases and J shed 3 bases, with 11 bases lying between them. The chain's CDR3 is CASQVGINQPQHF. DNA of the CDR3: TGTGCCAGCCAGGTCGGTATCAATCAGCCCCAGCATTTT.

The J gene is TRBJ2-1, the V gene TRBV5-1; a weak D match, TRBD1 (6 bases). V lost 1 base to trimming and J lost 5 bases, with 10 bases between them. Germline V gene data show CDR1 as SGHRS and CDR2 as YFSETQ. The CDR3 loop spans 14 amino acids. CDR3 bases: TGCGCCAGCAGCTTGACAGGGCTTCACAATGAGCAGTTCTTC. This encodes CASSLTGLHNEQFF. The full variable domain, its missing parts supplied by reference TRBV5-1 and TRBJ2-1, is KAGVTQTPRYLIKTRGQQVTLSCSPISGHRSVSWYQQTPGQGLQFLFEYFSETQRNKGNFPGRFSGRQFSNSRSEMNVSTLELGDSALYLCASSLTGLHNEQFFGPGTRLTVL.

The chain recombines TRBV7-2 with TRBJ1-1; no clear D gene. Trimming stripped 1 base from V and 0 bases from J, with 9 bases between. This CDR3 is 15 amino acids long. Germline CDR1 and CDR2: SGHTA and FQGNSA. The CDR3 protein is CASSLVGGLNTEAFF. Written as DNA, the CDR3 is TGTGCCAGCAGCTTAGTGGGAGGGCTGAACACTGAAGCTTTCTTT. Together with reference TRBV7-2 and TRBJ1-1, the CDR3 gives the full variable domain: GAGVSQSPSNKVTEKGKDVELRCDPISGHTALYWYRQSLGQGLEFLIYFQGNSAPDKSGLPSDRFSAERTGGSVSTLTIQRTQQEDSAVYLCASSLVGGLNTEAFFGQGTRLTVV.

The rearrangement joins TRBV6-2 or TRBV6-3 to TRBJ1-5; D is ambiguous. Between the trimmed V and J ends, which lost 2 bases and 0 bases, there was a span of 14 bases. This CDR3 spans 17 amino acids. Germline lookup yields CDR1 MNHEY and CDR2 SVGEGT. In DNA form, the CDR3 reads TGTGCCAGCAGTTACGGGTCTAAGGCCTATAGCAATCAGCCCCAGCATTTT. Amino acid sequence: CASSYGSKAYSNQPQHF.

CDR3 coding DNA: TGTGCCAGCATCCCGGGGGAAGGTCTCGTACATGGCTACACCTTC. It codes for CASIPGEGLVHGYTF. V usage is TRBV2 and J usage is TRBJ1-2, with D possibly matching TRBD1 (5 bases). Germline V gives CDR1 SNHLY, CDR2 FYNNEI. There are 15 residues in the CDR3. V lost 7 bases and J 6 bases, leaving 21 bases between the germline ends.

For this clone: This CDR3 is also generated by other DNA sequences in the sample. The chain combines TRBV30 with TRBJ1-2; no firm D call. This CDR3 contains 11 residues. V lost 4 bases and J lost 2, with 5 bases in between. Per the germline V gene, CDR1 is GTSNPN and CDR2 is SVGIG (reference sequence). The CDR3 DNA follows: TGTGCCTGGACGGCAAACTATGGCTACACCTTC. This encodes CAWTANYGYTF.

The chain joins TRBV3-1 (or the pseudogene TRBV3-2) to TRBJ1-2; D is perhaps TRBD1 (5 bases). The V gene's germline CDR1 is LGHDT and CDR2 YNNKEL (reference sequence). The CDR3 extends over 14 amino acids. The V and J ends lost 0 bases and 8 bases respectively, with 13 bases between them. The CDR3 region has the DNA TGTGCCAGCAGCCAAGATTGGGGGTCGGGCGGCTACACCTTC. Protein: CASSQDWGSGGYTF.

This chain connects TRBV4-3 to TRBJ1-4; D is perhaps TRBD1 (5 bases). V dropped 0 bases and J dropped 8 bases, with 16 bases sitting between them. This CDR3 is built from 16 residues. Germline CDR1 is LGHNA and CDR2 is YSLEER. The CDR3 DNA is TGCGCCAGCAGCCAAGATAGGGGCCCGGCCGGGGAAAAACTGTTTTTT. Residues: CASSQDRGPAGEKLFF.

This chain uses TRBV10-3 with TRBJ1-2, with 7 bases lining up with TRBD1. The CDR3 spans 16 residues. In germline, CDR1 is ENHRY, CDR2 SYGVKD. Germline trimming cut 0 bases from V and 2 bases from J; bases unmatched to any gene: 6. The CDR3 bases are TGTGCCATCAGTGAGTCGTACTCGGACAGGAACTATGGCTACACCTTC. Its translation is CAISESYSDRNYGYTF.

This sequence joins TRBV11-2 and TRBJ2-2; the match to TRBD1 covers 8 bases. Trimming removed 5 bases from V and 2 bases from J; junction bases left unmatched: 4. CDR3 size: 15 residues. From germline, CDR1 is SGHAT and CDR2 FQNNGV. The CDR3 sequence: CASSADRGNTGELFF. CDR3 sequence (DNA): TGTGCCAGCAGCGCCGACAGGGGCAACACCGGGGAGCTGTTTTTT. The full variable domain, its missing parts supplied by reference TRBV11-2 and TRBJ2-2, is EAGVAQSPRYKIIEKRQSVAFWCNPISGHATLYWYQQILGQGPKLLIQFQNNGVVDDSQLPKDRFSAERLKGVDSTLKIQPAKLEDSAVYLCASSADRGNTGELFFGEGSRLTVL.

V usage is TRBV3-1 (or the pseudogene TRBV3-2) and J usage is TRBJ2-3, with TRBD1 matching 8 bases. The J segment lost 5 bases and the V segment lost 0 bases, leaving 16 bases of the junction unmatched. CDR3 size: 19 residues. CDR1 is LGHDT, CDR2 YNNKEL, per germline (reference sequence). CDR3 nucleotide sequence: TGTGCCAGCAGCCAAGATTGGCAGGGGGCTCCGAGGGGGGAAGATACGCAGTATTTT. Amino acids: CASSQDWQGAPRGEDTQYF.

The CDR3 DNA reads as TGTGCCACCAGCAGAGATAGGGTGGCGCAGCCCCAGCATTTT. Its translation: CATSRDRVAQPQHF. The chain combines TRBV15 with TRBJ1-5, with D unclear. V was clipped by 0 bases and J by 7 bases, with 10 bases between them. CDR3 length: 14 residues. CDR1 and CDR2 (germline): LNHNV, YYDKDF (reference sequence).